The 28 T cell receptor beta chains in this list originate from one sample, sequenced in a study of control samples from healthy donors and cancer patients. Only in-frame clones appear in the TCRdb table, and some are missing; sequencing was by immunoSEQ multiplex PCR. The sample contains some 150,000 clones, approximately 93% of which appear only once. The sequencing sample was made of blood. The source of these receptors is a middle-aged man in good health.

V gene TRBV28 combines with J gene TRBJ2-7, with 7 bases lining up with TRBD1. The germline V gene has CDR1 MDHEN and CDR2 SYDVKM. V was pared by 5 bases and J by 2 bases, with 9 bases of the junction left unmatched. CDR3 length: 15 amino acids. This chain's CDR3 is CASSHHWDSTYEQYF. For the CDR3, the DNA is TGTGCCAGCAGTCACCACTGGGACAGCACCTACGAGCAGTACTTC. Filled out from reference TRBV28 and TRBJ2-7, the complete variable domain reads DVKVTQSSRYLVKRTGEKVFLECVQDMDHENMFWYRQDPGLGLRLIYFSYDVKMKEKGDIPEGYSVSREKKERFSLILESASTNQTSMYLCASSHHWDSTYEQYFGPGTRLTVT.

CDR3 nucleotide sequence: TGTGCCAGCAGCCGCGACAGGGATGGCACCGGGGAGCTGTTTTTT. Its translation: CASSRDRDGTGELFF. The J gene is TRBJ2-2, the V gene TRBV4-2, with 7 nucleotides matching TRBD1. The trim removed 4 bases at V and 4 bases at J, leaving 6 bases unmatched. CDR1 is LGHNA and CDR2 is YNFKEQ in the germline V gene. This CDR3 is 15 amino acids long.

The chain joins TRBV19 to TRBJ1-2; D gene ambiguous. V was cut by 5 bases and J by 4 bases, with 8 bases left in between. This CDR3 has 12 residues. CDR1 is LNHDA and CDR2 is SQIVND in the germline V gene (reference sequence). The CDR3 spells CASSSDIYGYTF. The CDR3 coding sequence is TGTGCCAGTAGTTCAGATATCTATGGCTACACCTTC.

The chain is built from TRBV18 and TRBJ1-5; D remains ambiguous. Germline CDR1 and CDR2: KGHSH and LQKENI. This CDR3 has 14 residues. V was trimmed by 3 bases and J by 4 bases, leaving 10 bases between them. The CDR3 is CASSPDGINQPQHF. The CDR3 DNA follows: TGTGCCAGCTCACCGGACGGTATAAATCAGCCCCAGCATTTT.

The CDR3 spells CASSERGRVNQPQHF. CDR3 DNA sequence: TGTGCCAGCAGTGAACGAGGCAGGGTGAATCAGCCCCAGCATTTT. The chain couples TRBV2 to TRBJ1-5, with TRBD1 as a possible D gene (5 bases). The CDR3 runs 15 residues. V was cut by 2 bases and J by 4 bases, with 12 bases left in between. Germline V gene sequence: CDR1 SNHLY, CDR2 FYNNEI.

J is TRBJ2-3 and V is TRBV5-1, with TRBD2 matching over 7 bases. V shed 4 bases and J 3 bases; nucleotides not matched to a gene: 11. CDR3 size: 16 residues. CDR1 SGHRS and CDR2 YFSETQ come from the germline V gene. The CDR3 nucleotides read TGCGCCAGCAGCCCTGGCGGGAGAAGTAGGACAGATACGCAGTATTTT. Amino acid sequence: CASSPGGRSRTDTQYF.

The chain is built from TRBV7-9 and TRBJ2-7; TRBD2 aligns across 9 bases. This CDR3 has 15 residues. Germline lookup yields CDR1 SEHNR and CDR2 FQNEAQ (reference sequence). With 5 bases clipped from V and 7 bases from J, the junction kept 12 bases outside the gene matches. As DNA, the CDR3 is TGTGCCAGCAGCCCGCCGGCAGCGGGAGGACGTGAGCAGTACTTC. Amino acids: CASSPPAAGGREQYF.

This clone was seen only once. This chain links TRBV10-2 with TRBJ2-7, with TRBD2 identical over 8 bases. Germline lookup yields CDR1 WSHSY and CDR2 SAAADI. Germline trimming cut 6 bases from V and 0 bases from J; bases unmatched to any gene: 7. The CDR3 has 15 amino acids. CDR3 DNA: TGCGCCAGCAGAGGGGGTAGCGGGATCTCCTACGAGCAGTACTTC. It translates to CASRGGSGISYEQYF.

J is TRBJ1-5 and V is TRBV11-2, with no clear D. Germline lookup yields CDR1 SGHAT and CDR2 FQNNGV. Trimming removed 5 bases at V and 4 bases at J, with 9 bases between. This CDR3 spans 13 amino acids. In nucleotides, the CDR3 is TGTGCCAGCAGCGTCTCCCTGAATCAGCCCCAGCATTTT. It codes for CASSVSLNQPQHF.

The chain has TRBV7-2 and TRBJ2-7, with 8 bases lining up with TRBD1. Germline loops: CDR1 SGHTA, CDR2 FQGNSA. The CDR3 loop spans 13 amino acids. V was pared by 5 bases and J by 4 bases, with 4 bases of the junction left unmatched. CDR3 sequence reads: CASSRTGRYEQYF. CDR3 nucleotides: TGTGCCAGCAGCCGGACAGGGCGGTACGAGCAGTACTTC.

On this clone: The same CDR3 is also encoded by other DNA sequences in this sample. This rearrangement joins TRBV20-1 to TRBJ1-4; no definite D call. V was clipped by 1 base and J by 8 bases, with 2 bases between them. The CDR3 has 10 residues. Germline loops: CDR1 DFQATT, CDR2 SNEGSKA (reference sequence). CDR3 nucleotides: TGCAGTGCTAGAGGGGAAAAACTGTTTTTT. Amino acids: CSARGEKLFF.

The chain carries TRBV4-2 and TRBJ2-4, with D perhaps TRBD1 (6 bases). This CDR3 contains 17 residues. In germline, CDR1 is LGHNA, CDR2 YNFKEQ. The V and J ends lost 2 bases and 0 bases respectively, with 14 bases between them. CDR3 DNA: TGTGCCAGCAGCCAACCGGACAGTTTTTTAGCCAAAAACATTCAGTACTTC. It encodes CASSQPDSFLAKNIQYF.

The chain combines TRBV28 with TRBJ1-1; a weak D match, TRBD1 (5 bases). This CDR3 region has 15 residues. V was shortened by 6 bases and J by 0 bases, with 14 bases between the two germline ends. Germline CDR1 reads MDHEN; CDR2 reads SYDVKM. CDR3 DNA: TGTGCCAGCAGATTCGGGGGAACAATGAACACTGAAGCTTTCTTT. Amino acid sequence: CASRFGGTMNTEAFF.

The rearrangement joins TRBV19 to TRBJ2-3, with D perhaps matching TRBD1 (6 bases). The CDR3 is made up of 15 amino acids. V was pared by 5 bases and J by 3 bases, with 15 bases between. The germline V gene encodes CDR1 LNHDA and CDR2 SQIVND (reference sequence). CDR3 residues: CASSFGQIKTDTQYF. Here the CDR3 DNA reads TGTGCCAGTAGTTTTGGACAGATAAAAACAGATACGCAGTATTTT.

The chain uses TRBV5-8 and TRBJ2-3, with D maybe TRBD2 (6 bases). CDR3 length equals 16 residues. The V end lost 3 bases, the J end lost 0 bases, and 14 bases lay between the germline ends. Germline V CDR1 and CDR2: SGHTS, YDEGEE. The CDR3 DNA reads TGTGCCAGCAGCTGGGGGACTGCCTCTAGCACAGATACGCAGTATTTT. Amino acid sequence: CASSWGTASSTDTQYF. Full variable domain (remainder filled in from reference TRBV5-8 and TRBJ2-3): EAGVTQSPTHLIKTRGQQATLRCSPISGHTSVYWYQQALGLGLQFLLWYDEGEERNRGNFPPRFSGRQFPNYSSELNVNALELEDSALYLCASSWGTASSTDTQYFGPGTRLTVL.

The chain carries TRBV7-9 and TRBJ2-1; D gene uncertain. The CDR3 covers 14 residues. The V gene's germline CDR1 is SEHNR and CDR2 FQNEAQ (reference sequence). V lost 1 base to trimming and J lost 4 bases, with 8 bases between them. In nucleotides, the CDR3 is TGTGCCAGCAGCTTAGGTGGCAGTTACAATGAGCAGTTCTTC. This gives the protein CASSLGGSYNEQFF.

V gene TRBV11-2 combines with J gene TRBJ2-2; D possibly matches TRBD1 or TRBD2 (5 bases each). Germline-derived CDR1 and CDR2 are SGHAT and FQNNGV. Trimming pared 5 bases from V and 6 bases from J, leaving 16 bases between. The CDR3 is 15 amino acids. Here the CDR3 DNA reads TGTGCCAGCAGCCATCGACCCGAGGGGCCCGGGGAGCTGTTTTTT. Protein: CASSHRPEGPGELFF.

This clone has only one observation. The CDR3, as DNA: TGTGCCAGCAGCCCCCTTGATGGCGGTGAGGGCAATGAGCAGTTCTTC. This translates into CASSPLDGGEGNEQFF. The chain employs TRBV5-6 and TRBJ2-1; a possible D gene is TRBD2 (5 bases). The CDR3 spans 16 residues. Per germline, CDR1 SGHDT and CDR2 YYEEEE. Trimming stripped 4 bases from V and 6 bases from J, with 20 bases between.

The chain joins TRBV4-1 to TRBJ2-7; TRBD2 matches at 10 bases. The CDR3 loop spans 16 amino acids. Germline CDR1 is MGHRA and CDR2 is YSYEKL. Losses at the gene ends were 4 bases for V and 4 bases for J; bases not matched to a gene: 10. The DNA for the CDR3 is TGCGCCAGCAGCCTAGGACTCCTAGCGGGAGTGTACGAGCAGTACTTC. Protein sequence: CASSLGLLAGVYEQYF.

This clone was recorded a few times. This rearrangement joins TRBV11-2 to TRBJ1-6; D perhaps matches TRBD1 (6 bases). The V end was cut by 5 bases, the J end by 7 bases, with 15 bases between. The CDR3 runs 15 residues. Germline CDR1 SGHAT, CDR2 FQNNGV. In DNA, the CDR3 is TGTGCCAGCAGCCGGCAGGGGAGGGGAAATTCACCCCTCCACTTT. Amino acids: CASSRQGRGNSPLHF.

Only one count was recorded for this clone. The rearrangement uses TRBV6-6 and TRBJ2-5, with D possibly called TRBD1 or TRBD2 (7 bases each). CDR1 and CDR2 (germline): MNHNY, SVGAGI (reference sequence). CDR3 length equals 14 residues. The germline V and J ends were trimmed by 6 bases and 5 bases, with 16 bases remaining between them. The CDR3 spells CASRGRGRAETQYF. DNA for the CDR3: TGTGCCAGCAGGGGGAGGGGGCGCGCGGAGACCCAGTACTTC.

The chain recombines TRBV6-2 or TRBV6-3 with TRBJ1-1, with D tentatively TRBD1 (5 bases). Germline CDR1 is MNHEY and CDR2 is SVGEGT. The CDR3 contains 16 residues. V gave up 0 bases and J gave up 0 bases, with 11 bases separating them. CDR3 loop: CASSYSGETMNTEAFF. Written as DNA, the CDR3 is TGTGCCAGCAGTTACTCGGGGGAAACCATGAACACTGAAGCTTTCTTT.

The chain has TRBV19 and TRBJ2-6; D is uncertain. Germline V CDR1 and CDR2: LNHDA, SQIVND (reference sequence). The CDR3 has 15 residues. Trimming cost V 5 bases and J 0 bases, with 8 bases left between them. CDR3 sequence: CASSRASSGANVLTF. The CDR3 DNA reads TGTGCCAGTAGTCGGGCCTCCTCTGGGGCCAACGTCCTGACTTTC.

V is TRBV3-1 (or the pseudogene TRBV3-2) and J is TRBJ2-4; D is undetermined. CDR1 LGHDT and CDR2 YNNKEL come from the germline V gene (reference sequence). This CDR3 has 16 residues. Trimming pared 1 base from V and 3 bases from J, leaving 13 bases between. For the CDR3, the DNA is TGTGCCAGCAGCCAAGGTGCGGTTCTAGGCAAAAACATTCAGTACTTC. Amino acid sequence: CASSQGAVLGKNIQYF.

The J gene is TRBJ2-2, the V gene TRBV18, with D tentatively TRBD1 (6 bases). V was pared by 3 bases and J by 4 bases, with 9 bases between. Germline CDR1 and CDR2: KGHSH and LQKENI. The CDR3 covers 14 residues. The CDR3 region has the DNA TGTGCCAGCTCACCTCAGGGGAGCACCGGGGAGCTGTTTTTT. Translated, it gives CASSPQGSTGELFF.

This rearrangement joins TRBV29-1 to TRBJ2-5; D unclear. CDR3 length: 13 amino acids. Germline V gives CDR1 SQVTM, CDR2 ANQGSEA. Trimming took off 8 bases at V and 2 bases at J, with 15 bases between the two ends. The CDR3, as DNA: TGCAGCCCCAGTCTGGCAGGTCAAGAGACCCAGTACTTC. This sequence encodes CSPSLAGQETQYF.

This chain links TRBV6-5 with TRBJ1-4, with D possibly being TRBD1 (5 bases). V lost 7 bases, J lost 0 bases, and 9 bases lay in between. Germline CDR1 MNHEY, CDR2 SVGAGI. This CDR3 spans 14 amino acids. This CDR3 reads CASIQGPTNEKLFF. CDR3 nucleotide sequence: TGTGCCAGCATCCAGGGTCCAACTAATGAAAAACTGTTTTTT.

V gene TRBV12-5 combines with J gene TRBJ2-7, with 9 bases identical to TRBD1. The germline gives CDR1 LGHNT, CDR2 FRNRAP. The CDR3 has 17 amino acids. V was pared by 1 base and J by 1 base, with 8 bases of the junction left unmatched. CDR3 nucleotide sequence: TGTGCTAGTGGTTTGGCAGGAGGGACAGGGTCTTCCTACGAGCAGTACTTC. Amino acid sequence: CASGLAGGTGSSYEQYF. Together with reference TRBV12-5 and TRBJ2-7, the CDR3 gives the full variable domain: DARVTQTPRHKVTEMGQEVTMRCQPILGHNTVFWYRQTMMQGLELLAYFRNRAPLDDSGMPKDRFSAEMPDATLATLKIQPSEPRDSAVYFCASGLAGGTGSSYEQYFGPGTRLTVT.